These T cell receptor beta chains were read from a single sample in a study of beta chain features in type 1 diabetes. Clones were sequenced by immunoSEQ multiplex PCR, and TCRdb holds only the in-frame ones, with some missing. The sample lists roughly 330,000 clones, approximately 10% occurring once. Source material: naive CD4+ T cells from blood. These receptor sequences come from a woman aged 25 to 39 in good health. Both conserved end residues are part of each CDR3. The order of the fields is D gene, clone size, V gene, CDR3 length, J gene, CDR3 protein, CDR3 DNA. A D gene is named only where the DNA matches it firmly. The size of a clone is reported for some rows only, either as once, few or many, or as a class for expanded clones.

D gene: .
clone size: few
V gene: TRBV30
CDR3 length: 15
J gene: TRBJ2-1
CDR3 protein: CAWSVSGDSYNEQFF
CDR3 DNA: TGTGCCTGGAGTGTTTCTGGAGACTCCTACAATGAGCAGTTCTTC

D gene: .
clone size: .
V gene: TRBV25-1
CDR3 length: 14
J gene: TRBJ1-1
CDR3 protein: CASSEYHTGTEAFF
CDR3 DNA: TGTGCCAGCAGTGAATATCATACTGGCACTGAAGCTTTCTTT

D gene: .
clone size: few
V gene: TRBV7-6
CDR3 length: 15
J gene: TRBJ2-3
CDR3 protein: CASSPQGLGTDTQYF
CDR3 DNA: TGTGCCAGCAGCCCACAGGGTCTCGGCACAGATACGCAGTATTTT

D gene: .
clone size: .
V gene: TRBV5-1
CDR3 length: 15
J gene: TRBJ2-3
CDR3 protein: CASSLAAVDTDTQYF
CDR3 DNA: TGCGCCAGCAGCTTGGCAGCGGTCGACACAGATACGCAGTATTTT

D gene: .
clone size: few
V gene: TRBV7-2
CDR3 length: 13
J gene: TRBJ2-2
CDR3 protein: CASSSGNTGELFF
CDR3 DNA: TGTGCCAGCAGCTCAGGGAACACCGGGGAGCTGTTTTTT

D gene: .
clone size: .
V gene: TRBV6-5
CDR3 length: 14
J gene: TRBJ2-7
CDR3 protein: CASSLNGLAYEQYF
CDR3 DNA: TGTGCCAGCAGTCTAAACGGACTGGCGTACGAGCAGTACTTC

D gene: .
clone size: few
V gene: TRBV15
CDR3 length: 14
J gene: TRBJ2-5
CDR3 protein: CATSRDQGTETQYF
CDR3 DNA: TGTGCCACCAGCAGAGATCAGGGGACAGAGACCCAGTACTTC

D gene: .
clone size: few
V gene: TRBV28
CDR3 length: 12
J gene: TRBJ2-7
CDR3 protein: CASRAGPLEQYF
CDR3 DNA: TGTGCCAGCAGGGCGGGCCCTCTCGAGCAGTACTTC

D gene: TRBD1
clone size: .
V gene: TRBV7-7
CDR3 length: 15
J gene: TRBJ2-2
CDR3 protein: CASSLAQGDTGELFF
CDR3 DNA: TGTGCTAGCAGCTTAGCACAGGGGGACACCGGGGAGCTGTTTTTT

D gene: TRBD2
clone size: once
V gene: TRBV28
CDR3 length: 17
J gene: TRBJ2-5
CDR3 protein: CASSLWGAGDTQETQYF
CDR3 DNA: TGTGCCAGCAGTTTGTGGGGCGCGGGAGATACACAAGAGACCCAGTACTTC

D gene: TRBD2
clone size: .
V gene: TRBV11-3
CDR3 length: 14
J gene: TRBJ2-7
CDR3 protein: CASSPGTSEDEQYF
CDR3 DNA: TGTGCCAGCAGCCCAGGGACTAGCGAAGACGAGCAGTACTTC

D gene: .
clone size: .
V gene: TRBV28
CDR3 length: 14
J gene: TRBJ2-1
CDR3 protein: CASSLSQGGSQQFF
CDR3 DNA: TGTGCCAGCAGTTTAAGTCAGGGAGGATCCCAGCAGTTCTTC

D gene: .
clone size: few
V gene: TRBV7-9
CDR3 length: 17
J gene: TRBJ2-6
CDR3 protein: CASSLGLTGSGANVLTF
CDR3 DNA: TGTGCCAGCAGCTTAGGTTTGACAGGATCTGGGGCCAACGTCCTGACTTTC

D gene: TRBD2
clone size: .
V gene: TRBV4-3
CDR3 length: 15
J gene: TRBJ2-3
CDR3 protein: CASSQDAGGRDTQYF
CDR3 DNA: TGCGCCAGCAGCCAAGATGCGGGAGGGAGGGATACGCAGTATTTT

D gene: TRBD2
clone size: few
V gene: TRBV28
CDR3 length: 15
J gene: TRBJ2-3
CDR3 protein: CASSTSVGSTDTQYF
CDR3 DNA: TGTGCCAGCAGCACTAGCGTTGGGAGCACAGATACGCAGTATTTT

D gene: TRBD2
clone size: .
V gene: TRBV18
CDR3 length: 19
J gene: TRBJ2-1
CDR3 protein: CASSPRAAGGSVYYNEQFF
CDR3 DNA: TGTGCCAGCTCACCACGGGCCGCGGGCGGGAGTGTCTACTACAATGAGCAGTTCTTC

D gene: TRBD1
clone size: .
V gene: TRBV27
CDR3 length: 13
J gene: TRBJ1-1
CDR3 protein: CASSPRGATEAFF
CDR3 DNA: TGTGCCAGCAGCCCCAGGGGGGCCACTGAAGCTTTCTTT

D gene: TRBD2
clone size: .
V gene: TRBV5-1
CDR3 length: 16
J gene: TRBJ2-3
CDR3 protein: CASSSELAVNTDTQYF
CDR3 DNA: TGCGCCAGCAGCTCAGAACTAGCGGTTAACACAGATACGCAGTATTTT

D gene: TRBD2
clone size: .
V gene: TRBV7-2
CDR3 length: 17
J gene: TRBJ2-3
CDR3 protein: CASTKGLAGDGPDTQYF
CDR3 DNA: TGTGCCAGCACCAAAGGACTAGCGGGAGATGGGCCAGATACGCAGTATTTT

D gene: .
clone size: .
V gene: TRBV7-9
CDR3 length: 14
J gene: TRBJ1-1
CDR3 protein: CASSFSGSNTEAFF
CDR3 DNA: TGTGCCAGCAGCTTCTCGGGTTCGAACACTGAAGCTTTCTTT

D gene: .
clone size: few
V gene: TRBV7-9
CDR3 length: 17
J gene: TRBJ2-1
CDR3 protein: CASSLGNLASTYNEQFF
CDR3 DNA: TGTGCCAGCAGCTTAGGTAATTTAGCGAGCACCTACAATGAGCAGTTCTTC

D gene: .
clone size: .
V gene: TRBV4-3
CDR3 length: 14
J gene: TRBJ2-7
CDR3 protein: CASSQQGSSYEQYF
CDR3 DNA: TGCGCCAGCAGCCAACAGGGTAGCTCCTACGAGCAGTACTTC

D gene: TRBD1
clone size: few
V gene: TRBV5-6
CDR3 length: 13
J gene: TRBJ2-5
CDR3 protein: CASSLGQQETQYF
CDR3 DNA: TGTGCCAGCAGCCTGGGACAGCAAGAGACCCAGTACTTC

D gene: TRBD1
clone size: few
V gene: TRBV4-1
CDR3 length: 19
J gene: TRBJ2-3
CDR3 protein: CASSQVRLMGQGRADTQYF
CDR3 DNA: TGCGCCAGCAGCCAAGTTCGGCTAATGGGACAGGGCAGGGCAGATACGCAGTATTTT

D gene: TRBD1
clone size: .
V gene: TRBV9
CDR3 length: 14
J gene: TRBJ2-5
CDR3 protein: CASSAGQGLRAQYF
CDR3 DNA: TGTGCCAGCAGCGCGGGACAGGGTCTAAGGGCCCAGTACTTC

D gene: TRBD2
clone size: few
V gene: TRBV7-2
CDR3 length: 15
J gene: TRBJ2-1
CDR3 protein: CASSPWTSGANEQFF
CDR3 DNA: TGTGCCAGCAGCCCTTGGACTAGCGGAGCCAATGAGCAGTTCTTC

D gene: TRBD2
clone size: few
V gene: TRBV9
CDR3 length: 14
J gene: TRBJ2-7
CDR3 protein: CASSVASGSNEQYF
CDR3 DNA: TGTGCCAGCAGCGTGGCTAGCGGGAGCAACGAGCAGTACTTC

D gene: .
clone size: .
V gene: TRBV9
CDR3 length: 14
J gene: TRBJ2-2
CDR3 protein: CASSVLRTAGELFF
CDR3 DNA: TGTGCCAGCAGCGTTCTCCGGACTGCCGGGGAGCTGTTTTTT

D gene: .
clone size: .
V gene: TRBV7-2
CDR3 length: 15
J gene: TRBJ2-7
CDR3 protein: CASSLVVTAGYEQYF
CDR3 DNA: TGTGCCAGCAGCTTAGTTGTCACGGCGGGCTACGAGCAGTACTTC

D gene: .
clone size: few
V gene: TRBV28
CDR3 length: 14
J gene: TRBJ2-7
CDR3 protein: CASRRIQGLYEQYF
CDR3 DNA: TGTGCCAGCAGGAGAATCCAGGGGCTGTACGAGCAGTACTTC

D gene: TRBD1
clone size: .
V gene: TRBV29-1
CDR3 length: 11
J gene: TRBJ2-7
CDR3 protein: CSTTGVGEQYF
CDR3 DNA: TGCAGCACGACAGGGGTTGGCGAGCAGTACTTC

D gene: .
clone size: .
V gene: TRBV30
CDR3 length: 16
J gene: TRBJ2-7
CDR3 protein: CAWSGARNTEGREQYF
CDR3 DNA: TGTGCCTGGAGCGGAGCCCGGAACACCGAAGGGAGGGAGCAGTACTTC

D gene: TRBD1
clone size: few
V gene: TRBV2
CDR3 length: 15
J gene: TRBJ2-5
CDR3 protein: CASSPRTGPQETQYF
CDR3 DNA: TGTGCCAGCAGTCCTCGGACAGGGCCCCAAGAGACCCAGTACTTC

D gene: .
clone size: few
V gene: TRBV11-2
CDR3 length: 15
J gene: TRBJ2-1
CDR3 protein: CASSLGGQTYNEQFF
CDR3 DNA: TGTGCCAGCAGCTTGGGGGGACAGACCTACAATGAGCAGTTCTTC

D gene: .
clone size: few
V gene: TRBV7-3
CDR3 length: 15
J gene: TRBJ2-5
CDR3 protein: CASSLSAGPQETQYF
CDR3 DNA: TGTGCCAGCAGCTTATCGGCGGGCCCCCAAGAGACCCAGTACTTC

D gene: TRBD1
clone size: .
V gene: TRBV2
CDR3 length: 15
J gene: TRBJ2-5
CDR3 protein: CASSEADRVFETQYF
CDR3 DNA: TGTGCCAGCAGTGAAGCCGACAGGGTGTTTGAGACCCAGTACTTC

D gene: TRBD2
clone size: few
V gene: TRBV28
CDR3 length: 16
J gene: TRBJ2-5
CDR3 protein: CASSGTSGRFEETQYF
CDR3 DNA: TGTGCCAGCAGCGGGACTAGCGGGAGGTTCGAAGAGACCCAGTACTTC

D gene: TRBD2
clone size: few
V gene: TRBV28
CDR3 length: 15
J gene: TRBJ2-7
CDR3 protein: CASSFPSGRRLEQYF
CDR3 DNA: TGTGCCAGCAGTTTCCCTAGCGGGAGGCGGTTAGAGCAGTACTTC

D gene: TRBD2
clone size: .
V gene: TRBV5-4
CDR3 length: 16
J gene: TRBJ2-5
CDR3 protein: CASSVGTSGSQETQYF
CDR3 DNA: TGTGCCAGCAGCGTCGGGACTAGCGGGAGCCAAGAGACCCAGTACTTC

D gene: .
clone size: .
V gene: TRBV7-9
CDR3 length: 14
J gene: TRBJ2-3
CDR3 protein: CASIGVFTTDTQYF
CDR3 DNA: TGTGCCAGCATAGGGGTCTTCACCACAGATACGCAGTATTTT

D gene: .
clone size: few
V gene: TRBV6-1
CDR3 length: 13
J gene: TRBJ1-4
CDR3 protein: CASSVAGGEKLFF
CDR3 DNA: TGTGCCAGCAGCGTGGCCGGGGGTGAAAAACTGTTTTTT

D gene: .
clone size: .
V gene: TRBV14
CDR3 length: 16
J gene: TRBJ2-6
CDR3 protein: CASSQVWQSGANVLTF
CDR3 DNA: TGTGCCAGCAGCCAAGTATGGCAGTCTGGGGCCAACGTCCTGACTTTC

D gene: .
clone size: few
V gene: TRBV28
CDR3 length: 17
J gene: TRBJ2-1
CDR3 protein: CASEERVAGSSYNEQFF
CDR3 DNA: TGTGCCAGCGAGGAAAGGGTGGCGGGAAGCTCCTACAATGAGCAGTTCTTC

D gene: .
clone size: .
V gene: TRBV18
CDR3 length: 14
J gene: TRBJ2-7
CDR3 protein: CASSLRDNAYEQYF
CDR3 DNA: TGTGCCAGCTCGCTCCGGGACAACGCCTACGAGCAGTACTTC

D gene: TRBD2
clone size: .
V gene: TRBV2
CDR3 length: 15
J gene: TRBJ2-7
CDR3 protein: CASSPRTSGTYEQYF
CDR3 DNA: TGTGCCAGCAGTCCGAGGACTAGCGGGACCTACGAGCAGTACTTC

D gene: TRBD1
clone size: few
V gene: TRBV4-3
CDR3 length: 15
J gene: TRBJ2-7
CDR3 protein: CASSQDRTGFYEQYF
CDR3 DNA: TGCGCCAGCAGCCAAGATCGGACAGGGTTCTACGAGCAGTACTTC

D gene: TRBD1
clone size: .
V gene: TRBV6-5
CDR3 length: 15
J gene: TRBJ1-1
CDR3 protein: CASQLPGDRESRSFF
CDR3 DNA: TGTGCCAGCCAACTACCCGGGGACAGGGAAAGTCGGTCTTTCTTT

D gene: .
clone size: .
V gene: TRBV2
CDR3 length: 17
J gene: TRBJ2-7
CDR3 protein: CASSRIRHQRSSHEQYF
CDR3 DNA: TGTGCCAGCAGTCGAATACGGCACCAGCGTAGCAGCCACGAGCAGTACTTC

D gene: .
clone size: .
V gene: TRBV29-1
CDR3 length: 13
J gene: TRBJ1-2
CDR3 protein: CSVAIQDSSGYTF
CDR3 DNA: TGCAGCGTTGCGATACAGGACAGCTCCGGCTACACCTTC